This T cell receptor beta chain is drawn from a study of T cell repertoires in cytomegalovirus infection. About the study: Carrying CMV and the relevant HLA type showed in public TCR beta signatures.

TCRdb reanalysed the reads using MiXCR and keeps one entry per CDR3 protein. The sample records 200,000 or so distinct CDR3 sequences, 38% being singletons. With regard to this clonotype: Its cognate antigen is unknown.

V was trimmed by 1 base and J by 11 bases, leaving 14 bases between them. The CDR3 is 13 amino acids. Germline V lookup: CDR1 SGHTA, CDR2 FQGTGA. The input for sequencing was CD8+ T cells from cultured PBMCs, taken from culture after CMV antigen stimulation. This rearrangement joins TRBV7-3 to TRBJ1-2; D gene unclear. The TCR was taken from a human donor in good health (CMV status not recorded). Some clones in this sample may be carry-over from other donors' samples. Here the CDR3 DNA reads TGTGCCAGCAGCTTAAATGGAGAGGGTCTGTACACCTTC. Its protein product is CASSLNGEGLYTF.